This T cell receptor beta chain is from a study of T-cell reconstitution after alpha-beta-depleted transplantation in children. TCRbeta library preparation incorporated unique molecular identifiers. TCRdb reprocessed the PCR reads via MiXCR and lists one record per CDR3 protein. The table records a few hundred thousand distinct CDR3 sequences, approximately 23% of them present only once. Germline V gene data show CDR1 as SGHRS and CDR2 as YFSETQ. The CDR3 runs 15 residues. Trimming took 0 bases from V and 7 from J; bases not matched to a gene: 6. This clonotype was seen a single time. The chain joins TRBV5-1 to TRBJ2-1, with TRBD2 matching over 8 bases. This receptor was identified in a male patient younger than 18 who had a stem cell transplant for acute lymphoblastic leukemia, so the T cells may come from the graft donor. The specimen was PBMCs, mostly from graft donor cells, collected 180 days after TCRalphabeta/CD19-depleted stem cell transplant. The CDR3 coding sequence is TGCGCCAGCAGCTTGGGCGTTCAGCGGGAGAATGAGCAGTTCTTC. This sequence encodes CASSLGVQRENEQFF.